This TCR beta chain was captured by sequencing in a study of blood T cell repertoires in COVID-19. Study at large: Both acute and convalescent COVID-19 samples were obtained from the United States, Italy and Spain. PBMCs, B-cell-depleted T cells, or T cells provided the cDNA or gDNA that made up the material.

Original data processing: Cell counts per sample came from amplifying reference gene primers. Generated by immunoSEQ multiplex PCR, the TCRdb table keeps only in-frame clones and is missing some. V and J calls plus clone size are reproduced from that table; the DNA served to infer D and trimming. The data contain about 280,000 clones, 86% of them seen just once; the ten biggest clones take up 2.5% to 3.5%. V was pared by 4 bases and J by 2 bases, with 11 bases between. In germline, CDR1 is KGHSH, CDR2 LQKENI. The CDR3 runs to 14 residues. The V call is TRBV18, the J call TRBJ1-2; TRBD1 is a possible D gene (6 bases). The material sequenced was peripheral blood. The clonotype comes from a woman between 25 and 40 years old with active or convalescent COVID-19. CDR3 DNA sequence: TGTGCCAGCTCACTTACAGGGTTCAACTATGGCTACACCTTC. Encoded protein: CASSLTGFNYGYTF.